This T cell receptor beta chain was sequenced in a study of chronic HIV infection and antiretroviral therapy. TCRdb analysed the 5' RACE reads with MiXCR anew, one entry per CDR3 protein. The sample shows 40,000 to 50,000 distinct CDR3 sequences, about 20% of them seen only once. The CDR3 sequence is 15 residues long. V shed 4 bases, J shed 0 bases, and the junction held 6 bases outside the gene matches. The germline gives CDR1 SGDLS, CDR2 YYNGEE. This receptor was taken from an adult who had HIV and had not received antiretroviral therapy, or was an uninfected healthy control (not recorded which). This chain joins TRBV9 and TRBJ2-7; 8 bases are a match to TRBD1. Input material: peripheral blood. This CDR3 is CASSRQGYDSYEQYF. CDR3 coding DNA: TGTGCCAGCAGCAGACAGGGGTATGACTCCTACGAGCAGTACTTC.